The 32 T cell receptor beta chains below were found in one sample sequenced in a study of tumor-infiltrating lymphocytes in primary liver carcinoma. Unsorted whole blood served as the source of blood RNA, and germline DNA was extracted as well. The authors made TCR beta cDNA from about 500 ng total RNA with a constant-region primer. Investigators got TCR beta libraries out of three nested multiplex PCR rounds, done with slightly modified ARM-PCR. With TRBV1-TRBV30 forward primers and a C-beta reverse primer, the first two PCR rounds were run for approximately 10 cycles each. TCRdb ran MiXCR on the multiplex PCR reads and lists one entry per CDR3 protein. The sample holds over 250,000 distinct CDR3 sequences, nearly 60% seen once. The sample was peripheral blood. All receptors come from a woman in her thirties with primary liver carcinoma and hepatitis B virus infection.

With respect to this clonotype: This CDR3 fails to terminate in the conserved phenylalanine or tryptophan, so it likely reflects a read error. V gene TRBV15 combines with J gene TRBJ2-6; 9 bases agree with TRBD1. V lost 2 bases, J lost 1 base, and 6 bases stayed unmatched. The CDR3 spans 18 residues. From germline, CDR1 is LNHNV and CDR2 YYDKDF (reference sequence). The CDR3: CATSRKGQGSSGANVLTY. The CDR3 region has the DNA TGTGCCACCAGCAGAAAGGGACAGGGCTCGTCTGGGGCCAACGTCCTGACTTAC.

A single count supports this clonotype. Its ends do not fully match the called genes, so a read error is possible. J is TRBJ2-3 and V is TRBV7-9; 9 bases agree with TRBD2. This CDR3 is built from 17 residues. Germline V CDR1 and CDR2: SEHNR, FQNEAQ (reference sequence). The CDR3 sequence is CVSTPSGLAGTTDTQYF. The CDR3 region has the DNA TGTGTCAGCACCCCCTCGGGGCTAGCGGGAACCACAGATACGCAGTATTTT.

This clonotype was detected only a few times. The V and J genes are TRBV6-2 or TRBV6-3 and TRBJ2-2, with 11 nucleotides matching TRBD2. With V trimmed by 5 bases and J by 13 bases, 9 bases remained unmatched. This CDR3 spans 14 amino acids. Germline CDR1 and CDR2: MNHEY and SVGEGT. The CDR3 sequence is CASSDGTSGEWLFF. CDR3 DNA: TGTGCCAGCAGTGATGGGACTAGCGGAGAGTGGCTGTTTTTT.

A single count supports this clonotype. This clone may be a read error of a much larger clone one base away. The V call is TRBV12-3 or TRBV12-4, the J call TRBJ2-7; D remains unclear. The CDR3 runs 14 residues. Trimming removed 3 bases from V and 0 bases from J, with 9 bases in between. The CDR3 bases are TGTGCCAGCAGTTTGATTGCGAGCTCCTACGAGCAGTACTTC. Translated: CASSLIASSYEQYF.

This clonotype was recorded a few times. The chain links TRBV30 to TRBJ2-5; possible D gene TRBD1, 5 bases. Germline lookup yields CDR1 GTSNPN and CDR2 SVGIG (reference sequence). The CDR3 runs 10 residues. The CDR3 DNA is TGTGCATCAGGGCAGGAGACCCAGTACTTC. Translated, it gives CASGQETQYF.

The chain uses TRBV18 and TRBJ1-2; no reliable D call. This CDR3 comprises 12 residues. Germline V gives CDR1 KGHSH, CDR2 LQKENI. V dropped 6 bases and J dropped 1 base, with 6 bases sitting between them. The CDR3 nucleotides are TGTGCCAGCTCGGGCAATAACTATGGCTACACCTTC. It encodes CASSGNNYGYTF. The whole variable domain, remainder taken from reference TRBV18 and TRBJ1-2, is NAGVMQNPRHLVRRRGQEARLRCSPMKGHSHVYWYRQLPEEGLKFMVYLQKENIIDESGMPKERFSAEFPKEGPSILRIQQVVRGDSAAYFCASSGNNYGYTFGSGTRLTVV.

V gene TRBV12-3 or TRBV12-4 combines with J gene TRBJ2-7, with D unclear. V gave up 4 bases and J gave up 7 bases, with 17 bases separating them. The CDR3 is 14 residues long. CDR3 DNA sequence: TGTGCCAGCAGTTGGGGAAGTAGGTTGTCGGAGCAGTACTTC. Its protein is CASSWGSRLSEQYF.

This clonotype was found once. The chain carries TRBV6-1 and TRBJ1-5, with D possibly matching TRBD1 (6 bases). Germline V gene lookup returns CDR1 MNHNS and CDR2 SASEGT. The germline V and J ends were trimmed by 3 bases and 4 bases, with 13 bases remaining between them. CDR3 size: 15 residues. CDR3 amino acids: CASSDWDISNQPQHF. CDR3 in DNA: TGTGCCAGCAGTGACTGGGACATTAGTAATCAGCCCCAGCATTTT.

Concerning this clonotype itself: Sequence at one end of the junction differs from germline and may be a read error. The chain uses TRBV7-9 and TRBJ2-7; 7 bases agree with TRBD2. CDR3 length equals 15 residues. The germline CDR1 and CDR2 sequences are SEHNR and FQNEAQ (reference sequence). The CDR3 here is CASSFSGGMGYEQYF. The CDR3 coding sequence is TGTGCAAGCAGCTTTTCGGGGGGTATGGGCTACGAACAGTACTTC.

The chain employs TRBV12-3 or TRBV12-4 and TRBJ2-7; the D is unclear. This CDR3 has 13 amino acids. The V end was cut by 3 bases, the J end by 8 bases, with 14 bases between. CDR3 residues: CASSFGHTYKQYF. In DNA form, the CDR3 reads TGTGCCAGCAGTTTTGGGCACACATACAAGCAGTACTTC.

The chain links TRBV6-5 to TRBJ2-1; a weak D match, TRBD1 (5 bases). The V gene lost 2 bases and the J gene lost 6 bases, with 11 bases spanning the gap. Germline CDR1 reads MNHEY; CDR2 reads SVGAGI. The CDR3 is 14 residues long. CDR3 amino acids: CASSYNFGANEQFF. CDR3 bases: TGTGCCAGCAGTTACAATTTTGGGGCCAATGAGCAGTTCTTC.

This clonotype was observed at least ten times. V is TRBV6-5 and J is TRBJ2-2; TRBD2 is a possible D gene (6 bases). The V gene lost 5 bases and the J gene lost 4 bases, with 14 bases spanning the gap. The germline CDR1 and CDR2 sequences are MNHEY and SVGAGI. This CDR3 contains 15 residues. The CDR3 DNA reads TGTGCCAGCAGTCTCAGGGAGGCGAGCACCGGGGAGCTGTTTTTT. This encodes CASSLREASTGELFF.

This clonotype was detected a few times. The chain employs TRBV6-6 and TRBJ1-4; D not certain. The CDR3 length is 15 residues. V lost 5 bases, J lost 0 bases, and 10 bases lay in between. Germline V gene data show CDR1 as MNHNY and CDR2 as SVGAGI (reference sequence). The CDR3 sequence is CASSASGATNEKLFF. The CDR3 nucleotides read TGTGCCAGCAGTGCCTCGGGTGCAACTAATGAAAAACTGTTTTTT.

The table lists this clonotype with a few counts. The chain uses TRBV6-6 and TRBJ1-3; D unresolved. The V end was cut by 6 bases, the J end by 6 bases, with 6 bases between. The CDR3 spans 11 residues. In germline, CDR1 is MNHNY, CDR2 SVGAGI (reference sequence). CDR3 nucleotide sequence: TGTGCCAGCAGAATCGAAAACACCATATATTTT. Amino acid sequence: CASRIENTIYF.

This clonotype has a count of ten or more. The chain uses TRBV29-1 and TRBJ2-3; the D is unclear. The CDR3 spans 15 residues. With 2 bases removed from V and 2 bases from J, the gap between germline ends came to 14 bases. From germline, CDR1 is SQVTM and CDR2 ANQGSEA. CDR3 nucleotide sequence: TGCAGCGTTGAATGGGGTGGGCTTTACACAGATACGCAGTATTTT. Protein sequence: CSVEWGGLYTDTQYF.

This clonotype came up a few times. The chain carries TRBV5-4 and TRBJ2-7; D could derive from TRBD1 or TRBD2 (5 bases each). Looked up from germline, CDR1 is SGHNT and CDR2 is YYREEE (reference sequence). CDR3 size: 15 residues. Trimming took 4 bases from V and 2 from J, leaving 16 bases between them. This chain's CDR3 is CASSLRDAGTYEQYF. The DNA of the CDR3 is TGTGCCAGCAGCCTCCGGGACGCAGGTACCTACGAGCAGTACTTC.

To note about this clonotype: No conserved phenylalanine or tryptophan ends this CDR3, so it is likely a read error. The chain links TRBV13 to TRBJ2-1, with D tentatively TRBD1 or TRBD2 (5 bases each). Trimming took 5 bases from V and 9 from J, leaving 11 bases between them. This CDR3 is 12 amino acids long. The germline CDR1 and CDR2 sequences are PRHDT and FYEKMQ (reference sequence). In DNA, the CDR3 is TGTGCCAGCAGCAGCAGGGCGGGTGAGCAGTTCATC. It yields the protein CASSSRAGEQFI.

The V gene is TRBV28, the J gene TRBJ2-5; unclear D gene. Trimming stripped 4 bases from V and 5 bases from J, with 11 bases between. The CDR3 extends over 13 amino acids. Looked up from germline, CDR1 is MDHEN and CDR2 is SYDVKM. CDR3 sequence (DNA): TGTGCCAGCAGTTCGCCTTCGCTCGAGACCCAGTACTTC. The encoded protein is CASSSPSLETQYF.

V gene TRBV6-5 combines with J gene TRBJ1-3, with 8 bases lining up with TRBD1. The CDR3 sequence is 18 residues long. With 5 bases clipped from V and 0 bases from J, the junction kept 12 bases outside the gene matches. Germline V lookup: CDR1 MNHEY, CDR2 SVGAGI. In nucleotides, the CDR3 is TGTGCCAGCAGTCCCGTCCCGGGACAGGTAAGCTCTGGAAACACCATATATTTT. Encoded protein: CASSPVPGQVSSGNTIYF.

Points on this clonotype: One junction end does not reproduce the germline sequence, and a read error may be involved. CDR3 in DNA: TGTGTCAGCAGCTCGCAGGCGGGGGCTGAAGCTTTCTTT. Encoded protein: CVSSSQAGAEAFF. The chain links TRBV5-4 to TRBJ1-1, with a tentative D call TRBD1 (5 bases). The CDR3 has 13 amino acids. CDR1 is SGHNT, CDR2 YYREEE, per germline (reference sequence).

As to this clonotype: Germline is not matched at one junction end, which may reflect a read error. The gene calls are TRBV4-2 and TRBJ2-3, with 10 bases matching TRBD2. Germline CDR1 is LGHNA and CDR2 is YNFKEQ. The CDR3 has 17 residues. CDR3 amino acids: CANSQARGTSGADTQYF. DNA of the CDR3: TGTGCCAACAGCCAAGCCAGGGGAACTAGCGGGGCAGATACGCAGTATTTT.

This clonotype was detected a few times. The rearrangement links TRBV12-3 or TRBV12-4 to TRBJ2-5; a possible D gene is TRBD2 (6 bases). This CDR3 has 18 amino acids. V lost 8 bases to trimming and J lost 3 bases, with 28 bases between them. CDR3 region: CASRQSLTSPLNEETQYF. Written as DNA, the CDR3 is TGTGCCAGCCGGCAGAGCTTGACTAGTCCGCTAAATGAAGAGACCCAGTACTTC.

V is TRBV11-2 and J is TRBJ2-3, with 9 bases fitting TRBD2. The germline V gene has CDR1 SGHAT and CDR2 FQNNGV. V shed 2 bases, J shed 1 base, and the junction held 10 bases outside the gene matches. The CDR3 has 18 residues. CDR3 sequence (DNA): TGTGCCAGCAGCTTATTGATGCTAGCGGGATTCGGCACAGATACGCAGTATTTT. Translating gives CASSLLMLAGFGTDTQYF.

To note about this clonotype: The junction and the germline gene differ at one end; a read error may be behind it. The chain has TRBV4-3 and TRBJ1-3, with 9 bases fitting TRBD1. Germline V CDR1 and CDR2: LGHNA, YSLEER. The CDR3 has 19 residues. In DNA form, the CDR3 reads TGTGCCAGCAGCCAAGATATCGCACAGGGGGCAGGGGGAGGAAACACCATATATTTT. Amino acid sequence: CASSQDIAQGAGGGNTIYF.

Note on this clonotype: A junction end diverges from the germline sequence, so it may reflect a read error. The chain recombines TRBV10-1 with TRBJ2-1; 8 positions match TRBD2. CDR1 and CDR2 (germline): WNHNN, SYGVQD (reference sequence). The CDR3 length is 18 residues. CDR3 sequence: CASNRDEDPGLEGYEQFF. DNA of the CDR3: TGCGCCAGCAATAGGGACGAGGATCCGGGACTAGAGGGTTATGAGCAGTTCTTT.

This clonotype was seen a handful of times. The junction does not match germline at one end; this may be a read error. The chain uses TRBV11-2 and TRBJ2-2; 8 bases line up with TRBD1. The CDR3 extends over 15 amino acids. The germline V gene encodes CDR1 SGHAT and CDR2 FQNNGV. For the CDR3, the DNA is TGTGCTAGCAGCCCGGTCAGGGGGCGAGCCGGGGAGCTGTTTTTT. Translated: CASSPVRGRAGELFF. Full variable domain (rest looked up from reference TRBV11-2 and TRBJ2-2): EAGVAQSPRYKIIEKRQSVAFWCNPISGHATLYWYQQILGQGPKLLIQFQNNGVVDDSQLPKDRFSAERLKGVDSTLKIQPAKLEDSAVYLCASSPVRGRAGELFFGEGSRLTVL.

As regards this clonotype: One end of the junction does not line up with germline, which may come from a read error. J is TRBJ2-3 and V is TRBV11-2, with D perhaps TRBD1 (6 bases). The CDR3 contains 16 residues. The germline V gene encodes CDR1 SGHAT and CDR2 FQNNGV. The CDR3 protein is CASRHPGMGRTDAQYF. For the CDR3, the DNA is TGTGCCAGCAGACACCCGGGGATGGGGCGGACAGATGCGCAGTATTTT.

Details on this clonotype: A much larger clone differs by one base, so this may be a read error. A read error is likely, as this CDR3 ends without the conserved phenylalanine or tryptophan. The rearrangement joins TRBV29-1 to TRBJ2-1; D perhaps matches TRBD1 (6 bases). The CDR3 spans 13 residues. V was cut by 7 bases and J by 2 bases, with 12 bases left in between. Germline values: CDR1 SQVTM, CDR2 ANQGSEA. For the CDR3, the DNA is TGCAGCGCCCGGACAGCTGCCTACAATGAGCAGTTCTTA. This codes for CSARTAAYNEQFL.

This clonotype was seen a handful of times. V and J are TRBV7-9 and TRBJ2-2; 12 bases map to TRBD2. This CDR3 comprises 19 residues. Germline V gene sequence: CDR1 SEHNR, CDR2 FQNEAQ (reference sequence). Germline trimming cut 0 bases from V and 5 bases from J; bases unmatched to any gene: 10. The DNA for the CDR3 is TGTGCCAGCAGCTTAGCATGGGGGCGACTAGCGGGAGCTACCGGGGAGCTGTTTTTT. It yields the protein CASSLAWGRLAGATGELFF.

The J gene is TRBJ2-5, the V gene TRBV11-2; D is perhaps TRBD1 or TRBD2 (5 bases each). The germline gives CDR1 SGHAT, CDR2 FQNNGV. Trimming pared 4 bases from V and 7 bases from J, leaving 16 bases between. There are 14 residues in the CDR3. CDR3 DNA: TGTGCCAGCAGCTCCGGGAACCCGAGGGGGACCCAGTACTTC. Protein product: CASSSGNPRGTQYF.

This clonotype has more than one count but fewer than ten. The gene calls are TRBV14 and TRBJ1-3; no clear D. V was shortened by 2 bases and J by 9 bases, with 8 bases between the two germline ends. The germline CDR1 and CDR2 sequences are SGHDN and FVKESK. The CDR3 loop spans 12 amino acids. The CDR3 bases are TGTGCCAGCAGCCAATATGCCAGCACCATATATTTT. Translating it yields CASSQYASTIYF.

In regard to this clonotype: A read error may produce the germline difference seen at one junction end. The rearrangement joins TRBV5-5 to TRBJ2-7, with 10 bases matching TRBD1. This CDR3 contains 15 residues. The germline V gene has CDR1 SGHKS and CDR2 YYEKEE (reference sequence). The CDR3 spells CASSLEGQGLDEQYF. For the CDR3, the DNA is TGTGCCAGCAGTTTGGAGGGACAGGGGTTAGACGAGCAGTACTTC.